This T cell receptor beta chain derives from a study of Graves' ophthalmopathy and Graves' hyperthyroidism. This clonotype showed up many times. The antigen is not known. Researchers took RNA transcripts and amplified TCR beta CDR3 regions from them. RT-PCR was first run with HTBI primers, then multiplex PCR in a second round. TCRdb fed the multiplex PCR reads into MiXCR, producing one record per CDR3 protein. The table lists nearly 400,000 distinct CDR3 sequences, around 17% of them singletons, with 1.6% in the top ten. Study-level results: The model reached approximately 70% sensitivity and approximately 72% specificity for predicting ophthalmopathy progression.

Input material: peripheral blood. This receptor was obtained from a woman aged 18-29 years with Graves' ophthalmopathy.

CDR3 bases: TGCGCCAGCAGCCAAGATAGCGGGGGGAGTTTCCAAGAGACCCAGTACTTC. Translating it yields CASSQDSGGSFQETQYF. This chain connects TRBV4-1 to TRBJ2-5, with 10 bases aligning to TRBD2. Trimming cost V 0 bases and J 1 base; bases outside gene matches: 5. This CDR3 is built from 17 residues. Per germline, CDR1 MGHRA and CDR2 YSYEKL.